The clone carrying this T cell receptor beta chain was found once. Trimming cost V 3 bases and J 1 base; bases outside gene matches: 3. The CDR3 sequence is 13 residues long. The V gene's germline CDR1 is DFQATT and CDR2 SNEGSKA (reference sequence). This entry is derived from a study of CD8 T cells in Susac syndrome. Reverse transcription of about 0.5 to 1 ug RNA used random hexamers. Amplification of TCR beta CDR3 across 54 Vbeta and 13 Jbeta was performed with immunoSEQ multiplex PCR. In TCRdb, the immunoSEQ multiplex PCR reads were re-called with MiXCR into one record per CDR3 protein. This sample has 150,000 or so distinct CDR3 sequences, with approximately 95% found just once.

The receptor was derived from a human donor with Susac syndrome. V is TRBV20-1 and J is TRBJ2-7, with TRBD1 identical over 7 bases. What was sequenced was CD4+ T cells from PBMCs. The CDR3 DNA sequence: TGCAGTGCTAGCTCGGACAGGTCCTACGAGCAGTACTTC. Translation: CSASSDRSYEQYF.